The rows below give T cell receptor beta chains drawn from one sample of a study of blood T cell repertoires in COVID-19. Only in-frame clones appear in the TCRdb table, and some are missing; sequencing was by immunoSEQ multiplex PCR. The sample has approximately 190,000 clones, about 80% seen once; the top ten hold 7.8%. Sequencing was done on a sample of peripheral blood. Source of these receptors: a woman aged 60 to 75 with COVID-19, enrolled during active disease. Both conserved end residues are part of each CDR3.

>TRBV20-1|TRBJ2-1
CSASGGTRFIEQFF
>TRBV30|TRBJ1-2
CAWSEVRGGGYTF
>TRBV11-1|TRBJ1-2
CASSSPGQVTNYGYTF
>TRBV30|TRBJ2-5
CAWSDTGETQYF
>TRBV18|TRBJ1-4
CASSPQGTNEKLFF
>TRBV4-3|TRBJ1-4
CASSQDGRLNEKLFF
>TRBV12-3/TRBV12-4|TRBJ2-1
CASSLRTSNEQFF
>TRBV5-1|TRBJ1-2
CASSLAGGGYGYTF
>TRBV7-3|TRBJ1-1
CASSLGGTGAANTEAFF
>TRBV4-3|TRBJ2-1
CASSQGVGRGIDEQFF
>TRBV5-1|TRBJ1-1
CASSLGNRQVGAAEAFF
>TRBV6-2/TRBV6-3|TRBJ2-7
CASSYSRGPYEQYF
>TRBV19|TRBJ1-5
CATRTRNSNQPQHF
>TRBV6-1|TRBJ2-2
CASSEGSGGLTGELFF
>TRBV3-1/TRBV3-2|TRBJ2-5
CASSQGGTGKGETQYF
>TRBV11-2|TRBJ2-5
CASSDMRQGRGETQYF
>TRBV2|TRBJ1-4
CASSSDEGARGEKLFF
>TRBV5-1|TRBJ2-5
CASSLDGLPQETQYF
>TRBV11-2|TRBJ1-3
CASSLVGGSGNTIYF
>TRBV30|TRBJ2-3
CAWRRQGPGADTQYF
>TRBV19|TRBJ1-2
CASSISSAPAAGYTF
>TRBV19|TRBJ2-5
CASSIVSSPGGRETQYF
>TRBV3-1/TRBV3-2|TRBJ2-3
CASSQDLAGRTDTQYF
>TRBV4-3|TRBJ2-2
CASSREQGATGELFF
>TRBV29-1|TRBJ1-2
CSVENEENYGYTF
>TRBV23-1|TRBJ2-3
CASNLGDTQYF
>TRBV5-1|TRBJ1-3
CASRLGQELNTIYF
>TRBV6-5|TRBJ1-5
CASLVVRGHQPQHF
>TRBV7-8|TRBJ1-2
CASSLGDIYYGYTF
>TRBV30|TRBJ2-3
CAWSVRATDTQYF
>TRBV3-1/TRBV3-2|TRBJ1-1
CASSQEGGRAFF
>TRBV2|TRBJ1-2
CARRTGEVYGYTF
>TRBV5-6|TRBJ1-4
CASSTSRTGRGEKLFF
>TRBV9|TRBJ1-1
CASSGRGTEAFF
>TRBV10-3|TRBJ2-2
CAISEGWGDTGELFF
>TRBV27|TRBJ2-2
CASRPQVNTGELFF
>TRBV11-3|TRBJ2-5
CASSLVQGETQYF
>TRBV9|TRBJ1-4
CASSVRQDPNEKLFF
>TRBV6-5|TRBJ1-2
CASSKDRGLGYTF
>TRBV18|TRBJ2-3
CASSPRTTSGGTDTQYF
>TRBV6-5|TRBJ2-3
CASSYSGRADTQYF
>TRBV5-1|TRBJ2-3
CASSPTGTGADTQYF
>TRBV11-2|TRBJ1-3
CASSSQTGNTIYF
>TRBV7-6|TRBJ1-4
CASSLGTGNEKLFF
>TRBV11-3|TRBJ2-5
CASSLVTGETQYF
>TRBV19|TRBJ1-1
CASSIDRGLFNTEAFF
>TRBV27|TRBJ1-6
CASSLKGYNSPLHF
>TRBV2|TRBJ1-4
CASSIQGPNEKLFF
>TRBV10-3|TRBJ1-2
CAIGGAGSAFPGDYGYTF
>TRBV2|TRBJ2-1
CATTVDRGRGEQFF
>TRBV4-1|TRBJ1-1
CASSPRGSGANTEAFF
>TRBV28|TRBJ1-4
CASSKGNEKLFF
>TRBV7-2|TRBJ2-2
CASSQLQGAGELFF